The 17 T cell receptor beta chains below were found in one sample sequenced in a study of OX40 agonist ivuxolimab in advanced cancers. Measured with immunoSEQ multiplex PCR; TCRdb has only the in-frame clones, and not every one. Seen here are about 150,000 clones, 90% to 95% observed once, and the top ten hold just over 0.3%. The sample here was CD4+ or CD8+ T cells sorted from blood, taken in a trial of the OX40 agonist ivuxolimab. All receptors derive from an adult with an advanced solid tumor such as melanoma, head and neck, liver or kidney cancer.

The rearrangement uses TRBV6-1 and TRBJ1-2, with no clear D. Deletions cut 2 bases from V and 3 bases from J, with 10 bases between. CDR3 length: 14 amino acids. The V gene's germline CDR1 is MNHNS and CDR2 SASEGT. The chain's CDR3 is CASSEPTDHYGYTF. Here the CDR3 DNA reads TGTGCCAGCAGTGAACCCACAGACCACTATGGCTACACCTTC.

The rearrangement links TRBV7-2 to TRBJ2-3, with TRBD1 as a possible D gene (6 bases). The CDR3 is 16 residues long. Germline V gene data show CDR1 as SGHTA and CDR2 as FQGNSA. Trimming removed 1 base from V and 0 bases from J, with 11 bases in between. In DNA form, the CDR3 reads TGTGCCAGCAGCTTAGGGGGGCCCTTTAGCACAGATACGCAGTATTTT. It translates to CASSLGGPFSTDTQYF.

The gene calls are TRBV30 and TRBJ2-7; TRBD1 matches at 9 bases. CDR3 length: 15 residues. The junction had 8 bases not matched to a gene; V was cut back by 3 bases and J by 2 bases. Germline V lookup: CDR1 GTSNPN, CDR2 SVGIG (reference sequence). The DNA for the CDR3 is TGTGCCTGGAGGGAAGTCGGGACAGGGACCTACGAGCAGTACTTC. Its protein product is CAWREVGTGTYEQYF.

The chain recombines TRBV2 with TRBJ2-2, with D unresolved. Deletions cut 6 bases from V and 5 bases from J, with 13 bases between. Looked up from germline, CDR1 is SNHLY and CDR2 is FYNNEI. This CDR3 has 14 residues. Here the CDR3 reads CASRGPLGTGELFF. The CDR3 DNA follows: TGTGCCAGCAGGGGCCCTTTGGGTACCGGGGAGCTGTTTTTT.

The CDR3 DNA reads TGTGCCAGCAGCTCTGGACCCGCGGAGCAGTACTTC. Amino acid sequence: CASSSGPAEQYF. V usage is TRBV7-6 and J usage is TRBJ2-7; D is unclear. The length of the CDR3 is 12 residues. Germline CDR1 is SGHVS and CDR2 is FNYEAQ. V was cut by 4 bases and J by 7 bases, with 11 bases left in between.

The chain carries TRBV10-1 and TRBJ1-1; D gene unclear. V lost 3 bases and J lost 4, with 9 bases in between. Germline CDR1 is WNHNN and CDR2 is SYGVQD (reference sequence). The length of the CDR3 is 13 residues. CDR3 in amino acids: CASSDGVGTEAFF. The CDR3 DNA is TGCGCCAGCAGTGATGGGGTTGGCACTGAAGCTTTCTTT.

The chain carries TRBV27 and TRBJ1-2; 9 bases are shared with TRBD1. The germline V gene has CDR1 MNHEY and CDR2 SMNVEV (reference sequence). The CDR3 is made up of 15 amino acids. The V and J ends lost 5 bases and 3 bases, in that order; junction bases with no gene match: 7. In DNA form, the CDR3 reads TGTGCCAGCAGTAGCCGGGACAGGGCACACTATGGCTACACCTTC. Residues: CASSSRDRAHYGYTF.

The chain couples TRBV6-6 to TRBJ1-5; no clear D. The V and J ends lost 6 bases and 0 bases respectively, with 9 bases between them. This CDR3 region has 14 residues. Germline values: CDR1 MNHNY, CDR2 SVGAGI (reference sequence). Written as DNA, the CDR3 is TGTGCCAGCAGCCGGATCTATAGCAATCAGCCCCAGCATTTT. This gives the protein CASSRIYSNQPQHF.

This clone has a single count. The rearrangement links TRBV7-3 to TRBJ1-5; 8 nucleotides agree with TRBD1. The germline V gene encodes CDR1 SGHTA and CDR2 FQGTGA. V gave up 5 bases and J gave up 5 bases; unmatched junction bases: 2. This CDR3 region has 13 residues. CDR3 loop: CASSQDRDQPQHF. CDR3 sequence (DNA): TGTGCCAGCAGCCAGGACAGGGATCAGCCCCAGCATTTT.

The V and J genes are TRBV6-5 and TRBJ2-7; 11 bases are shared with TRBD2. Germline-derived CDR1 and CDR2 are MNHEY and SVGAGI. V lost 4 bases, J lost 5 bases, and 7 bases stayed unmatched. This CDR3 is built from 15 residues. The CDR3 region is CASSSTSGNIHEQYF. CDR3 bases: TGTGCCAGCAGTTCGACTAGCGGGAACATCCACGAGCAGTACTTC.

The genes are TRBV15 and TRBJ1-1; D gene uncertain. Per germline, CDR1 LNHNV and CDR2 YYDKDF (reference sequence). The CDR3 is 14 amino acids. V lost 0 bases and J 5 bases, leaving 10 bases between the germline ends. CDR3 coding DNA: TGTGCCACCAGCAGAGATCTTTCGGGGACTGAAGCTTTCTTT. This gives the protein CATSRDLSGTEAFF.

In this sample, this clone turned up once. This rearrangement joins TRBV29-1 to TRBJ2-7, with D unresolved. Between the trimmed V and J ends, which lost 4 bases and 7 bases, there was a span of 20 bases. Looked up from germline, CDR1 is SQVTM and CDR2 is ANQGSEA. This CDR3 region has 14 residues. CDR3 sequence: CSVGEISSLGEQYF. The DNA of the CDR3 is TGCAGCGTTGGGGAAATTAGTTCTCTGGGGGAGCAGTACTTC.

The chain joins TRBV27 to TRBJ2-5, with TRBD1 identical over 9 bases. Per germline, CDR1 MNHEY and CDR2 SMNVEV (reference sequence). CDR3 length: 16 amino acids. With V trimmed by 5 bases and J by 3 bases, 10 bases remained unmatched. Here the CDR3 reads CASSAYTGQGKETQYF. CDR3 bases: TGTGCCAGCAGTGCATACACCGGACAGGGGAAAGAGACCCAGTACTTC.

The V gene is TRBV5-6, the J gene TRBJ1-2; D is uncertain. The germline V gene encodes CDR1 SGHDT and CDR2 YYEEEE. V shed 3 bases and J shed 8 bases, with 20 bases lying between them. This CDR3 is 15 amino acids long. CDR3 nucleotide sequence: TGTGCCAGCAGCTCAGAGGGAAATGCCCCGGGCGGCTACACCTTC. Protein sequence: CASSSEGNAPGGYTF.

This chain uses TRBV6-5 with TRBJ1-6, with TRBD1 identical over 10 bases. V was clipped by 10 bases and J by 11 bases; unmatched bases: 11. CDR3 length equals 14 residues. Germline values: CDR1 MNHEY, CDR2 SVGAGI. Here the CDR3 DNA reads TGTGCCATCAGCGACAGGGGGCGGAATCCACCCCTCCACTTT. Amino acids: CAISDRGRNPPLHF.

Only one count was recorded for this clone. This sequence joins TRBV10-3 and TRBJ2-5; 7 bases line up with TRBD1. V lost 6 bases and J lost 1; bases outside the gene matches: 2. Germline V gene lookup returns CDR1 ENHRY and CDR2 SYGVKD. This CDR3 spans 13 amino acids. In nucleotides, the CDR3 is TGTGCCATCAGGGGGGACAGCCAAGAGACCCAGTACTTC. Protein: CAIRGDSQETQYF.

This chain joins TRBV9 and TRBJ1-1; D remains unclear. The CDR3 sequence is 16 residues long. The ends were cut back, 1 base at V and 0 bases at J, with 13 bases in the middle. Germline V lookup: CDR1 SGDLS, CDR2 YYNGEE. The CDR3 here is CASSVMGSPVNTEAFF. CDR3 bases: TGTGCCAGCAGCGTAATGGGCTCGCCAGTGAACACTGAAGCTTTCTTT.